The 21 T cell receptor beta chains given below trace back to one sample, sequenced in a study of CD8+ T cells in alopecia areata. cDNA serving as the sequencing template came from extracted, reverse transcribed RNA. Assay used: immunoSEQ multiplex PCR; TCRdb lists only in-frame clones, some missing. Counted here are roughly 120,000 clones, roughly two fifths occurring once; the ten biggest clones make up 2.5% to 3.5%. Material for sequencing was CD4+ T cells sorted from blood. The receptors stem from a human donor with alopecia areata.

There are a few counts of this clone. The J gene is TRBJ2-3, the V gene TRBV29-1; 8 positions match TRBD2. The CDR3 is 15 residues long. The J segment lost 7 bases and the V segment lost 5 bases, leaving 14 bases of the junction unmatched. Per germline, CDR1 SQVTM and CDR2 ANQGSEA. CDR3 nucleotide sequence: TGCAGCGTTCGTCCGGGACTAGAGGGAGGGAATACGCAGTATTTT. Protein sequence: CSVRPGLEGGNTQYF.

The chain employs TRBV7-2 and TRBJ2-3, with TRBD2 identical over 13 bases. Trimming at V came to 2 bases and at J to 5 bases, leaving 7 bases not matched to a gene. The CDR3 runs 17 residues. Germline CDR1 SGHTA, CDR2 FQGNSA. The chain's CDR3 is CASSLQPGLAGRDTQYF. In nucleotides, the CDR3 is TGTGCCAGCAGCTTACAACCGGGACTAGCGGGGCGAGATACGCAGTATTTT.

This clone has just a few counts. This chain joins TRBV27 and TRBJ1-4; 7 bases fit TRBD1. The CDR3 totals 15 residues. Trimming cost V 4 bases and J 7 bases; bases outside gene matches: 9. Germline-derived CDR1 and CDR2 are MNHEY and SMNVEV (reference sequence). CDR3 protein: CASSSTGVRGEKLFF. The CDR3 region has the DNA TGTGCCAGCAGTTCAACAGGGGTTCGAGGTGAAAAACTGTTTTTT.

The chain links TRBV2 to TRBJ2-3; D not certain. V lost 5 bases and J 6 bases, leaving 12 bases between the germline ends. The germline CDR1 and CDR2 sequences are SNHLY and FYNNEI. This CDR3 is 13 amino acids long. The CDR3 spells CASSLRPWDTQYF. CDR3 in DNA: TGTGCCAGCAGTCTTCGGCCGTGGGATACGCAGTATTTT.

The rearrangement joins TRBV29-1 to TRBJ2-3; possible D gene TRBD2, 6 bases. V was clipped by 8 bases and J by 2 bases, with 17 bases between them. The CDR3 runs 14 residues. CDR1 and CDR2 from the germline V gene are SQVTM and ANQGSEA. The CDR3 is CSSSLAASTDTQYF. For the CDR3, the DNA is TGCAGCTCTTCCTTAGCGGCTTCCACAGATACGCAGTATTTT.

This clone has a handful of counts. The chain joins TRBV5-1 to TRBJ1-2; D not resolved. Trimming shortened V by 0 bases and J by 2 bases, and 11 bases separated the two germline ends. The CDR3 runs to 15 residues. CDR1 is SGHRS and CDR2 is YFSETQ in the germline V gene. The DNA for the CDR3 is TGCGCCAGCAGCTTGGTTCGGGGATCGAACTATGGCTACACCTTC. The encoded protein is CASSLVRGSNYGYTF.

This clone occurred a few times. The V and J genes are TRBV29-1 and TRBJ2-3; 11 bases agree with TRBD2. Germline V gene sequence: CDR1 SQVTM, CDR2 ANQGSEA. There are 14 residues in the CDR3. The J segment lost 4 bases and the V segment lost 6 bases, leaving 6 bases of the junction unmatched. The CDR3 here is CSVAPSGGPDTQYF. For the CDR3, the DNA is TGCAGCGTCGCTCCTAGCGGGGGGCCAGATACGCAGTATTTT.

CDR3 nucleotides: TGTGCCTGGATCCCGCTGCAGAATGAGCAGTTCTTC. This translates into CAWIPLQNEQFF. This chain uses TRBV30 with TRBJ2-1, with D unresolved. V was pared by 4 bases and J by 7 bases, with 11 bases between. This CDR3 region has 12 residues. CDR1 and CDR2 (germline): GTSNPN, SVGIG (reference sequence).

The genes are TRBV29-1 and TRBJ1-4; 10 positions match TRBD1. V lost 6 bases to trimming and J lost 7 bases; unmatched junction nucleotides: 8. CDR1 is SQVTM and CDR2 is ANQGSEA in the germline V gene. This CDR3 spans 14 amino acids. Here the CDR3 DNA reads TGCAGCGTCCGAGGGACAGGGGAAAGTGAAAAACTGTTTTTT. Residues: CSVRGTGESEKLFF. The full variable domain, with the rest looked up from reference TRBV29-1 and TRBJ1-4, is SAVISQKPSRDICQRGTSLTIQCQVDSQVTMMFWYRQQPGQSLTLIATANQGSEATYESGFVIDKFPISRPNLTFSTLTVSNMSPEDSSIYLCSVRGTGESEKLFFGSGTQLSVL.

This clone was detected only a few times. CDR3 DNA: TGTGCCAGCAGTGCCCTCACGAGTTTGTACGAGCAGTACTTC. It codes for CASSALTSLYEQYF. The chain joins TRBV28 to TRBJ2-7; D is unresolved. CDR1 is MDHEN and CDR2 is SYDVKM in the germline V gene. This CDR3 is 14 amino acids long. V lost 5 bases and J lost 4, with 15 bases in between.

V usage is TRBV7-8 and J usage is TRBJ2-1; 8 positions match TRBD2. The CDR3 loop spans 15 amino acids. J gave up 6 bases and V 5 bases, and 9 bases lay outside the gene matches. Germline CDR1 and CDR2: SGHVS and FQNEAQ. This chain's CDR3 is CASSPRLATTNEQFF. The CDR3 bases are TGTGCCAGCAGCCCGCGACTAGCGACTACCAATGAGCAGTTCTTC.

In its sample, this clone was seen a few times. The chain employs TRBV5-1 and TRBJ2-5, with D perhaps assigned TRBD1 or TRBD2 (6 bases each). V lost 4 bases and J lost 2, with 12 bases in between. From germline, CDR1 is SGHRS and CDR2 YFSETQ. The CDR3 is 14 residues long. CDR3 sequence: CASSKGGRQETQYF. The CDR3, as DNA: TGCGCCAGCAGCAAGGGGGGTAGGCAAGAGACCCAGTACTTC.

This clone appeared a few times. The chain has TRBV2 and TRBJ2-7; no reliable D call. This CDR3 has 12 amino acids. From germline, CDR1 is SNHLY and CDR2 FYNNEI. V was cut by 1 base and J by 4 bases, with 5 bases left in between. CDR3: CASSEVEYEQYF. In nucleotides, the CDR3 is TGTGCCAGCAGTGAAGTAGAATACGAGCAGTACTTC. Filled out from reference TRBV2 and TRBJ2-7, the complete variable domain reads EPEVTQTPSHQVTQMGQEVILRCVPISNHLYFYWYRQILGQKVEFLVSFYNNEISEKSEIFDDQFSVERPDGSNFTLKIRSTKLEDSAMYFCASSEVEYEQYFGPGTRLTVT.

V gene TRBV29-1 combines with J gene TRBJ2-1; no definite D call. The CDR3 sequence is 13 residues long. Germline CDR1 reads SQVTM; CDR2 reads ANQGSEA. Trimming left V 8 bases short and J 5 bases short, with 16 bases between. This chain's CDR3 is CSPLLGPHNEQFF. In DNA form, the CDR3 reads TGCAGCCCCCTTCTGGGCCCTCACAATGAGCAGTTCTTC.

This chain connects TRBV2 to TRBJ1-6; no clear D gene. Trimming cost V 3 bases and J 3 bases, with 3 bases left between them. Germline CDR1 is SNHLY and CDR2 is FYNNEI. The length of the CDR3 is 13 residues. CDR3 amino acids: CASSDDYNSPLHF. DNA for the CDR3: TGTGCCAGCAGTGACGACTATAATTCACCCCTCCACTTT.

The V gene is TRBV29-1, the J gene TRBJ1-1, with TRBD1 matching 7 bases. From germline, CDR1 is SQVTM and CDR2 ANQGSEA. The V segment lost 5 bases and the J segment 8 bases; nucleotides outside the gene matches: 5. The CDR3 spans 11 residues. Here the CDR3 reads CSVRGRKEAFF. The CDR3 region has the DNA TGCAGCGTTAGGGGGCGAAAAGAAGCTTTCTTT.

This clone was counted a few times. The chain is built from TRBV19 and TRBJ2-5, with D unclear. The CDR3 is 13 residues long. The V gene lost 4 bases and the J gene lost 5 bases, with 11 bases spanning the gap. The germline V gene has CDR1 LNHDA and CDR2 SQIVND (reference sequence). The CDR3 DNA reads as TGTGCCAGTAGTACCCATTCGGAGGAGACCCAGTACTTC. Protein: CASSTHSEETQYF. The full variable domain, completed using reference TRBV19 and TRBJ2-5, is DGGITQSPKYLFRKEGQNVTLSCEQNLNHDAMYWYRQDPGQGLRLIYYSQIVNDFQKGDIAEGYSVSREKKESFPLTVTSAQKNPTAFYLCASSTHSEETQYFGPGTRLLVL.

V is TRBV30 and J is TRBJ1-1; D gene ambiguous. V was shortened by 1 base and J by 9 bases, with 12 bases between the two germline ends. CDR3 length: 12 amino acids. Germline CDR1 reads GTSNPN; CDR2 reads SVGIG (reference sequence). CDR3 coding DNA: TGTGCCTGGAGTGCGTCCGTTATGAAAGCTTTCTTT. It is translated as CAWSASVMKAFF.

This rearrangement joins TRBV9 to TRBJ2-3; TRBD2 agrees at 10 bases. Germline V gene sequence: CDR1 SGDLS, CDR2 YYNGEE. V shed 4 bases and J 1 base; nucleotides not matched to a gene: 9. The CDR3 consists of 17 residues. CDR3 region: CASSTAPLAGGTDTQYF. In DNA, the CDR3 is TGTGCCAGCAGCACCGCTCCCCTAGCGGGGGGCACAGATACGCAGTATTTT.

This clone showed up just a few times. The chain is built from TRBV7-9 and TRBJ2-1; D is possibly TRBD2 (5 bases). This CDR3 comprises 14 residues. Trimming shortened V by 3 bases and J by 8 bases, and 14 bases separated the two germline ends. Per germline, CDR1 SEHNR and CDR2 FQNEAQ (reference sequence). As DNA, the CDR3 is TGTGCCAGCAGCTTTCCTCGCGGGTTCTATGAGCAGTTCTTC. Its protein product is CASSFPRGFYEQFF. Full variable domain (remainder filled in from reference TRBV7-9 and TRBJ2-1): DTGVSQNPRHKITKRGQNVTFRCDPISEHNRLYWYRQTLGQGPEFLTYFQNEAQLEKSRLLSDRFSAERPKGSFSTLEIQRTEQGDSAMYLCASSFPRGFYEQFFGPGTRLTVL.

The DNA for the CDR3 is TGCGCCAGCAGTCACATTCATGAGGTCCAAAACTACGAGCAGTACTTC. Amino acids: CASSHIHEVQNYEQYF. The gene calls are TRBV23-1 and TRBJ2-7; D uncertain. TRBV23-1 is identified as an open reading frame with a role that is uncertain. This CDR3 is 16 amino acids long. V lost 3 bases to trimming and J lost 3 bases, with 18 bases between them.